These T cell receptor beta chains were read from a single sample in a study of a mutant IDH1 vaccine in newly diagnosed glioma. Antigens for these TCRs are unknown. Generated by immunoSEQ multiplex PCR, the TCRdb table keeps only in-frame clones and is missing some. The profile shows tens of thousands of clones, roughly four fifths of them singletons. This specimen was PBMCs, taken from a glioma patient whose treatment included an IDH1 peptide vaccine. The receptor source for this set is a man aged 30-40 years with glioma. Both conserved end residues are part of each CDR3. A D gene is named only where the DNA matches it firmly. Expanded clones are given a class, and other clones once, few, many or no size at all.

V gene	J gene	clone size	D gene	CDR3 protein	CDR3 DNA
TRBV7-2	TRBJ2-1	NA	NA	CASSFRGIEQFF	TGTGCCAGCAGCTTCCGAGGGATCGAGCAGTTCTTC
TRBV25-1	TRBJ2-3	NA	NA	CASGDTSTDTQYF	TGTGCCTCTGGGGACACGTCCACAGATACGCAGTATTTT
TRBV11-2	TRBJ2-7	NA	NA	CASSFYSGTTYEQYF	TGTGCCAGCAGCTTCTATAGTGGGACAACCTACGAGCAGTACTTC
TRBV6-5	TRBJ1-2	NA	TRBD1	CASSARTGGNYGYTF	TGTGCCAGCAGCGCCCGGACAGGGGGGAACTATGGCTACACCTTC
TRBV5-1	TRBJ2-5	NA	NA	CASSLVRGAAQYF	TGCGCCAGCAGCTTGGTTCGGGGGGCGGCCCAGTACTTC
TRBV5-4	TRBJ1-1	NA	NA	CASSFGVTEAFF	TGTGCCAGCAGCTTTGGAGTAACTGAAGCTTTCTTT
TRBV7-9	TRBJ2-7	NA	NA	CASSLGGARRSYEQYF	TGTGCCAGCAGCTTAGGGGGGGCCCGACGGAGCTACGAGCAGTACTTC
TRBV7-9	TRBJ1-2	once	TRBD1	CASSASRDRGRPGYTF	TGTGCCAGCAGCGCTTCCAGGGACAGGGGGCGGCCGGGCTACACCTTC
TRBV6-6	TRBJ2-7	NA	TRBD2	CASSYTSGADYEQYF	TGTGCCAGCAGTTACACTAGCGGGGCCGACTACGAGCAGTACTTC
TRBV5-6	TRBJ1-1	few	NA	CASTFRWGASDEAFF	TGTGCCAGCACCTTCCGGTGGGGCGCGAGTGATGAAGCTTTCTTT
TRBV6-4	TRBJ1-1	NA	NA	CASSRQPEDTEAFF	TGTGCCAGCAGTAGACAGCCCGAGGACACTGAAGCTTTCTTT
TRBV27	TRBJ2-7	NA	TRBD2	CASSLLGGDYEQYF	TGTGCCAGCAGTTTATTGGGGGGGGACTACGAGCAGTACTTC
TRBV29-1	TRBJ2-2	NA	TRBD1	CSVERTGGPGELFF	TGCAGCGTTGAACGGACAGGGGGACCCGGGGAGCTGTTTTTT
TRBV6-1	TRBJ1-5	once	NA	CASSAVGVIGQPQHF	TGTGCCAGCAGTGCAGTAGGGGTGATCGGACAGCCCCAGCATTTT
TRBV19	TRBJ2-7	NA	NA	CASSIGADSYEQYF	TGTGCCAGTAGTATAGGGGCGGACTCCTACGAGCAGTACTTC
TRBV19	TRBJ1-1	few	NA	CASGQGYTEAFF	TGTGCCAGTGGCCAGGGATACACTGAAGCTTTCTTT
TRBV7-2	TRBJ1-4	NA	NA	CASRSRDGSLATNEKLFF	TGTGCCAGCAGGTCTAGGGACGGCTCACTCGCAACTAATGAAAAACTGTTTTTT
TRBV11-1	TRBJ2-7	NA	NA	CASSFAQDSYEQYF	TGTGCCAGCAGCTTTGCTCAGGACTCCTACGAGCAGTACTTC
TRBV29-1	TRBJ1-1	NA	NA	CSVSTVTEAFF	TGCAGCGTTTCCACCGTTACTGAAGCTTTCTTT
TRBV5-1	TRBJ1-4	once	NA	CASSLMVGKANEKLFF	TGCGCCAGCAGCTTGATGGTAGGGAAGGCTAATGAAAAACTGTTTTTT